This T cell receptor (beta chain) was found in a study of blood T cell repertoires in COVID-19. Assay used: immunoSEQ multiplex PCR; TCRdb lists only in-frame clones, some missing. The repertoire consists of about 190,000 clones, with around nine tenths occurring once and the leading ten covering around 5.8%. CDR3 length: 15 residues. The ends lost 5 bases at V and 7 bases at J; junction bases unmatched: 4. The germline V gene has CDR1 MNHNY and CDR2 SVGAGI (reference sequence). This clone has a single count. Sequenced sample: peripheral blood. The sequence derives from a man between 40 and 49 years old with active or convalescent COVID-19. The J gene is TRBJ2-1, the V gene TRBV6-6; 14 bases map to TRBD2. The chain's CDR3 is CASSGGTSGSNEQFF. The CDR3 DNA reads as TGTGCCAGCAGTGGGGGGACTAGCGGGAGTAATGAGCAGTTCTTC.